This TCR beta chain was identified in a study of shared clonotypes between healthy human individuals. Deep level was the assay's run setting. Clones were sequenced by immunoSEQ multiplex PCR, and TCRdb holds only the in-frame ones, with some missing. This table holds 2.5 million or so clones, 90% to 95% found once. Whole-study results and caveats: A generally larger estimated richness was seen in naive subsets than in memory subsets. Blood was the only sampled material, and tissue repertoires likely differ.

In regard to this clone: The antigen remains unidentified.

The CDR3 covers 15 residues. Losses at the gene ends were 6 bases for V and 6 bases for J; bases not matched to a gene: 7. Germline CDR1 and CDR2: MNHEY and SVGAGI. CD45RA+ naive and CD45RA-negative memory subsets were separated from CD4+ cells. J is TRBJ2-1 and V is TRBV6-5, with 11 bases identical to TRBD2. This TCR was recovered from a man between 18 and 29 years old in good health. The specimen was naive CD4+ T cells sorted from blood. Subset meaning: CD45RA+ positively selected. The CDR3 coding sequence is TGTGCCAGCAGCACCCGACTAGCGGGGAGCAATGAGCAGTTCTTC. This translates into CASSTRLAGSNEQFF.